Below are 27 T cell receptor beta chains sequenced from a single sample in a study of human T cells and chemical hapten exposure. Noted time point: healthy volunteer bleed at 6 weeks. Extraction of total RNA was performed on unfractionated whole blood. TCRdb reprocessed the RACE reads with MiXCR, giving one entry per CDR3 protein. Of 65,000 to 95,000 distinct CDR3 sequences in the sample, 8.5% to 10% were seen once. Sequenced input: whole blood. The receptors shown here come from a female donor in good health. Some clones in this sample may be carry-over from other donors' samples.

This clonotype was counted a few times. The chain uses TRBV29-1 and TRBJ2-2, with 8 bases aligning to TRBD1. The CDR3 contains 12 residues. Germline lookup yields CDR1 SQVTM and CDR2 ANQGSEA. The trim removed 6 bases at V and 7 bases at J, leaving 4 bases unmatched. The CDR3: CSVWTGNGELFF. CDR3 nucleotide sequence: TGCAGCGTGTGGACAGGGAACGGGGAGCTGTTTTTT.

This clonotype was detected ten times or more. The chain carries TRBV20-1 and TRBJ2-3; no clear D. The CDR3 covers 13 residues. Trimming shortened V by 0 bases and J by 2 bases, and 6 bases separated the two germline ends. Germline lookup yields CDR1 DFQATT and CDR2 SNEGSKA (reference sequence). The CDR3 here is CSARETLTDTQYF. The CDR3 DNA is TGCAGTGCTAGAGAGACCCTCACAGATACGCAGTATTTT.

This clonotype was detected ten times or more. The chain couples TRBV5-5 to TRBJ2-2; TRBD2 agrees at 11 bases. This CDR3 contains 16 residues. V gave up 1 base and J gave up 4 bases; unmatched junction bases: 3. Germline V gives CDR1 SGHKS, CDR2 YYEKEE (reference sequence). CDR3 amino acids: CASSLTSGGSTGELFF. The CDR3 DNA reads TGTGCCAGCAGCTTGACTAGCGGGGGAAGCACCGGGGAGCTGTTTTTT. The variable domain in full, with the rest retrieved from reference TRBV5-5 and TRBJ2-2, is DAGVTQSPTHLIKTRGQQVTLRCSPISGHKSVSWYQQVLGQGPQFIFQYYEKEERGRGNFPDRFSARQFPNYSSELNVNALLLGDSALYLCASSLTSGGSTGELFFGEGSRLTVL.

The V call is TRBV6-6, the J call TRBJ2-3; 7 positions match TRBD2. This CDR3 spans 19 amino acids. The ends lost 7 bases at V and 3 bases at J; junction bases unmatched: 22. Germline assignment: CDR1 MNHNY and CDR2 SVGAGI (reference sequence). CDR3 nucleotides: TGTGCCAGCATCCCCAGGTGGGGCGGGGGAGCTCGGGATACAGATACGCAGTATTTT. Protein product: CASIPRWGGGARDTDTQYF.

This clonotype was recorded at least ten times. The gene calls are TRBV12-3 or TRBV12-4 and TRBJ2-7, with 7 bases that match TRBD1. The CDR3 extends over 14 amino acids. V gave up 6 bases and J gave up 6 bases; unmatched junction bases: 11. For the CDR3, the DNA is TGTGCCAGCAGCGCAAGACCGGGACAGAGCGAGCAGTACTTC. Protein product: CASSARPGQSEQYF.

This clonotype has only a few counts. The chain uses TRBV5-1 and TRBJ2-3; no firm D call. CDR1 SGHRS and CDR2 YFSETQ come from the germline V gene. This CDR3 region has 15 residues. The germline V and J ends were trimmed by 0 bases and 1 base, with 9 bases remaining between them. The DNA of the CDR3 is TGCGCCAGCAGCTTGGGACTTCTCCGCACAGATACGCAGTATTTT. Its translation is CASSLGLLRTDTQYF.

The V call is TRBV29-1, the J call TRBJ2-3, with 9 nucleotides matching TRBD2. Germline V gives CDR1 SQVTM, CDR2 ANQGSEA. This CDR3 contains 13 residues. J lost 5 bases, V lost 4 bases, and 4 bases had no gene match. The CDR3 DNA is TGCAGCGTTGCCGCGGGGGGGCTAGATACGCAGTATTTT. It specifies CSVAAGGLDTQYF.

The V call is TRBV12-3 or TRBV12-4, the J call TRBJ1-4; no definite D call. The CDR3 contains 14 residues. Trimming took off 0 bases at V and 3 bases at J, with 5 bases between the two ends. In DNA form, the CDR3 reads TGTGCCAGCAGTTTAGCGTCGTCTAATGAAAAACTGTTTTTT. It translates to CASSLASSNEKLFF.

The chain couples TRBV2 to TRBJ1-2; a possible D gene is TRBD1 (5 bases). The V gene's germline CDR1 is SNHLY and CDR2 FYNNEI. The V end was cut by 7 bases, the J end by 7 bases, with 16 bases between. There are 13 residues in the CDR3. The CDR3: CASISQGFIGYTF. The CDR3 bases are TGTGCCAGCATATCGCAGGGCTTTATTGGCTACACCTTC.

This clonotype was observed a handful of times. The CDR3, as DNA: TGCAGTGCCCCAAGGATCAATTACAATCAGCCCCAGCATTTT. Protein sequence: CSAPRINYNQPQHF. The V and J genes are TRBV20-1 and TRBJ1-5; D uncertain. Between the trimmed V and J ends, which lost 6 bases and 3 bases, there was a span of 15 bases. This CDR3 has 14 amino acids. CDR1 is DFQATT, CDR2 SNEGSKA, per germline (reference sequence).

This clonotype showed up many times. The V gene is TRBV12-3 or TRBV12-4, the J gene TRBJ2-7, with D possibly TRBD1 on 6 matching bases. V lost 5 bases and J lost 1, with 12 bases in between. The CDR3 is 14 residues long. For the CDR3, the DNA is TGTGCCAGCAGTCGAACAGGGCGATCCTACGAGCAGTACTTC. It translates to CASSRTGRSYEQYF.

This clonotype was seen ten or more times. The rearrangement joins TRBV28 to TRBJ1-1; 10 bases match TRBD1. The V and J ends lost 5 bases and 5 bases, in that order; junction bases with no gene match: 11. There are 16 residues in the CDR3. The germline V gene has CDR1 MDHEN and CDR2 SYDVKM. The CDR3 DNA reads as TGTGCCAGCAGTCCGCGGGACAGGGGAAGAGGGACTGAAGCTTTCTTT. This translates into CASSPRDRGRGTEAFF.

There are a few counts of this clonotype. The rearrangement uses TRBV2 and TRBJ2-7, with TRBD2 matching 7 bases. There are 14 residues in the CDR3. Trimming took 8 bases from V and 5 from J; bases not matched to a gene: 12. The germline gives CDR1 SNHLY, CDR2 FYNNEI. As DNA, the CDR3 is TGTGCCAGCCTCCCCGGGGCGGGGGTCGACGAGCAGTACTTC. Its protein product is CASLPGAGVDEQYF.

This clonotype was detected ten times or more. V usage is TRBV21-1 and J usage is TRBJ1-1; the table's D call, TRBD1, has no DNA check behind it. TRBV21-1 represents a pseudogene. CDR3 length: 18 residues. As DNA, the CDR3 is TGTGCCAGCAGCAACAGGGGGCAGGGGGCGAAGGTAAACACTGAAGCTTTCTTT. Protein: CASSNRGQGAKVNTEAFF.

This clonotype showed up many times. The rearrangement links TRBV28 to TRBJ2-6; no clear D. CDR3 size: 15 residues. CDR1 is MDHEN, CDR2 SYDVKM, per germline. The V and J ends lost 5 bases and 0 bases respectively, with 8 bases between them. The CDR3 DNA reads as TGTGCCAGCAGTACGGGTTACTCTGGGGCCAACGTCCTGACTTTC. Encoded protein: CASSTGYSGANVLTF.

About this clonotype itself: A much more abundant neighbour one base away suggests this may be a read error. J is TRBJ1-4 and V is TRBV12-3 or TRBV12-4; 9 nucleotides line up with TRBD1. This CDR3 is built from 15 residues. V shed 7 bases and J 12 bases; nucleotides not matched to a gene: 15. This CDR3 is CASTITGTGSEELFF. The CDR3, as DNA: TGTGCCAGCACCATAACCGGGACAGGGAGCGAAGAACTGTTTTTT.

This rearrangement joins TRBV27 to TRBJ2-7, with D perhaps TRBD1 or TRBD2 (5 bases each). The V end lost 6 bases, the J end lost 6 bases, and 12 bases lay between the germline ends. Germline V gene lookup returns CDR1 MNHEY and CDR2 SMNVEV (reference sequence). The CDR3 covers 12 residues. CDR3 sequence (DNA): TGTGCCAGCAGCCGTGGGACCGGCGAGCAGTACTTC. Protein: CASSRGTGEQYF.

A few counts support this clonotype. The gene calls are TRBV7-9 and TRBJ2-1; possible D gene TRBD2, 5 bases. V gave up 5 bases and J gave up 0 bases, with 26 bases separating them. Looked up from germline, CDR1 is SEHNR and CDR2 is FQNEAQ (reference sequence). The CDR3 covers 20 residues. The CDR3 protein is CASSPRGGKEGLGSYNEQFF. CDR3 DNA sequence: TGTGCCAGCAGCCCCAGAGGAGGCAAGGAAGGCCTGGGCTCCTACAATGAGCAGTTCTTC.

The V call is TRBV12-3 or TRBV12-4, the J call TRBJ2-2, with D hard to call. The CDR3 is made up of 18 amino acids. Trimming took 4 bases from V and 6 from J, leaving 24 bases between them. The CDR3 reads CASSYPATSVVLAGELFF. The CDR3, as DNA: TGTGCCAGCAGTTACCCGGCTACCTCCGTAGTTCTCGCCGGGGAGCTGTTTTTT.

V gene TRBV27 combines with J gene TRBJ1-6; 8 nucleotides agree with TRBD1. The CDR3 consists of 13 residues. Germline trimming cut 5 bases from V and 10 bases from J; bases unmatched to any gene: 4. The germline V gene encodes CDR1 MNHEY and CDR2 SMNVEV (reference sequence). The CDR3 loop reads CASSRDRNSPLHF. The CDR3 bases are TGTGCCAGCAGTCGGGACAGGAACTCACCCCTCCACTTT.

This clonotype was observed at least ten times. The rearrangement joins TRBV3-1 to TRBJ2-3; D is possibly TRBD1 or TRBD2 (6 bases each). Germline V gene data show CDR1 as LGHDT and CDR2 as YNNKEL (reference sequence). The CDR3 consists of 14 residues. The germline V and J ends were trimmed by 1 base and 7 bases, with 12 bases remaining between them. CDR3 amino acids: CASSQGRGAYTQYF. In nucleotides, the CDR3 is TGTGCCAGCAGCCAAGGGAGGGGGGCTTATACGCAGTATTTT.

This clonotype has a handful of counts. The chain links TRBV15 to TRBJ1-1, with a possible D match to TRBD1 (5 bases). The CDR3 loop spans 13 amino acids. In germline, CDR1 is LNHNV, CDR2 YYDKDF (reference sequence). V was shortened by 5 bases and J by 7 bases, with 14 bases between the two germline ends. This CDR3 reads CATSARRDSEAFF. In nucleotides, the CDR3 is TGTGCCACCAGCGCCCGGCGAGACAGTGAAGCTTTCTTT.

The DNA of the CDR3 is TGCAGCGTTGGTATGGATCAGCCCCAGCATTTT. Protein: CSVGMDQPQHF. The rearrangement uses TRBV29-1 and TRBJ1-5; no firm D call. V shed 4 bases and J shed 5 bases, with 6 bases lying between them. Germline V gives CDR1 SQVTM, CDR2 ANQGSEA. The CDR3 has 11 residues.

This clonotype occurred many times. The chain joins TRBV12-3 or TRBV12-4 to TRBJ2-1; D is possibly TRBD2 (5 bases). The CDR3 spans 14 residues. With 2 bases removed from V and 5 bases from J, the gap between germline ends came to 10 bases. In DNA form, the CDR3 reads TGTGCCAGCAGTTTATACCCCGGGAACAATGAGCAGTTCTTC. It translates to CASSLYPGNNEQFF.

This clonotype was detected a few times. The chain has TRBV7-2 and TRBJ1-5; D remains unclear. The CDR3 is made up of 14 amino acids. The germline V gene encodes CDR1 SGHTA and CDR2 FQGNSA. The V gene lost 5 bases and the J gene lost 3 bases, with 11 bases spanning the gap. The CDR3 nucleotides are TGTGCCAGCAGCCGGGAGGCGGACAATCAGCCCCAGCATTTT. It translates to CASSREADNQPQHF. Full variable domain (missing parts from reference TRBV7-2 and TRBJ1-5): GAGVSQSPSNKVTEKGKDVELRCDPISGHTALYWYRQSLGQGLEFLIYFQGNSAPDKSGLPSDRFSAERTGGSVSTLTIQRTQQEDSAVYLCASSREADNQPQHFGDGTRLSIL.

There are many counts of this clonotype. The chain joins TRBV7-6 to TRBJ2-2, with no clear D. V dropped 1 base and J dropped 2 bases, with 8 bases sitting between them. CDR1 and CDR2 from the germline V gene are SGHVS and FNYEAQ. The CDR3 sequence is 15 residues long. CDR3 DNA sequence: TGTGCCAGCAGCTTAGAGCCCGGAAACACCGGGGAGCTGTTTTTT. Encoded protein: CASSLEPGNTGELFF.

The chain recombines TRBV11-2 with TRBJ2-7; TRBD2 aligns across 10 bases. The trim removed 3 bases at V and 5 bases at J, leaving 16 bases unmatched. This CDR3 is built from 18 residues. The V gene's germline CDR1 is SGHAT and CDR2 FQNNGV. The CDR3 region has the DNA TGTGCCAGCAGCTTGGGGAATCTAGCGGGGGCCCCGGGGGACGAGCAGTACTTC. Translated, it gives CASSLGNLAGAPGDEQYF.